This T cell receptor beta chain was retrieved from a study of blood T cell repertoires in COVID-19. Study-level information: Sources were T cells, B-cell-depleted T cells, or PBMCs; the material itself was cDNA or gDNA.

Profiling relied on immunoSEQ multiplex PCR, and the TCRdb table lists in-frame clones only, not all of them. The sample records hundreds of thousands of clones, around 90% being singletons. CDR3 length: 16 residues. Per germline, CDR1 KGHDR and CDR2 SFDVKD. The V segment lost 2 bases and the J segment 1 base; nucleotides outside the gene matches: 3. The sequence was collected from a man in his fifties or sixties with COVID-19, enrolled during active disease. The sample consisted of peripheral blood. The rearrangement joins TRBV24-1 to TRBJ2-1, with TRBD1 identical over 8 bases. The CDR3 reads CATSDYGTGSYNEQFF. CDR3 nucleotide sequence: TGTGCCACCAGTGATTATGGGACAGGTTCCTACAATGAGCAGTTCTTC.